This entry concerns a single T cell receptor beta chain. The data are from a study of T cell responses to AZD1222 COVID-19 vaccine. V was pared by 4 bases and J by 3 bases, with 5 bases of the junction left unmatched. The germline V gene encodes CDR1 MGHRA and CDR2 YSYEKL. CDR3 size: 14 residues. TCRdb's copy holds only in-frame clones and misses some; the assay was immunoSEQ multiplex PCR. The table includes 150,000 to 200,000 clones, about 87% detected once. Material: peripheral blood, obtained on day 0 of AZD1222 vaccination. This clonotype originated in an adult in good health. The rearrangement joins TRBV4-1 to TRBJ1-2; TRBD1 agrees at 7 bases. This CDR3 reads CASSPRQGDYGYTF. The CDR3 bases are TGCGCCAGCAGCCCTAGACAGGGCGACTATGGCTACACCTTC.